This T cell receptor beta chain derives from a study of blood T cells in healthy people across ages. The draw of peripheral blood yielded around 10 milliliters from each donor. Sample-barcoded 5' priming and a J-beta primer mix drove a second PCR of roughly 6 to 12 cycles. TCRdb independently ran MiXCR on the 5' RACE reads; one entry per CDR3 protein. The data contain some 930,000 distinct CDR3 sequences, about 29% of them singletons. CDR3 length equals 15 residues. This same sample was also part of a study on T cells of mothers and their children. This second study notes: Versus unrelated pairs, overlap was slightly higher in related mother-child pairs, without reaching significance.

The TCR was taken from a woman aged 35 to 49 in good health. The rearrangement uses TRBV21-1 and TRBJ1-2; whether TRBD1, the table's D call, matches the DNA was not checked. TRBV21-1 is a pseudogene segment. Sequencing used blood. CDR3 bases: TGTGCCAGCAGCTTCCCCCGGACAGGGGGCTATGGCTACACCTTC. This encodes CASSFPRTGGYGYTF.